In this sample, the clone carrying this T cell receptor (beta chain) turned up once. As processed by the authors: Nucleated cell number was recorded as an estimate derived from reference gene primer amplification. Only in-frame clones appear in the TCRdb table, and some are missing; sequencing was by immunoSEQ multiplex PCR. For V, J and clone size, that table is used; D and trimming come from the DNA. The data hold approximately 180,000 clones, with 88% observed a single time. These data are taken from a study of blood T cell repertoires in COVID-19. Study overall: Samples taken during acute and convalescent COVID-19 were collected in the United States, Italy and Spain. PBMCs, B-cell-depleted T cells, or T cells were the source of the cDNA or gDNA that made up the material.

This CDR3 is built from 13 residues. J gave up 6 bases and V 3 bases, and 2 bases lay outside the gene matches. The germline V gene has CDR1 SEHNR and CDR2 FQNEAQ (reference sequence). The genes are TRBV7-9 and TRBJ1-2, with TRBD1 matching over 9 bases. Sequencing used peripheral blood. The receptor was derived from a man between 40 and 49 years old with active or convalescent COVID-19. The CDR3 sequence: CASSLDRGNGYTF. CDR3 DNA sequence: TGTGCCAGCAGCTTGGACAGGGGCAATGGCTACACCTTC. Complete variable domain (other parts from reference TRBV7-9 and TRBJ1-2): DTGVSQNPRHKITKRGQNVTFRCDPISEHNRLYWYRQTLGQGPEFLTYFQNEAQLEKSRLLSDRFSAERPKGSFSTLEIQRTEQGDSAMYLCASSLDRGNGYTFGSGTRLTVV.